This T cell receptor (beta chain) was documented in a study of preoperative IRX-2 immunotherapy in early breast cancer. Assay: immunoSEQ multiplex PCR; the TCRdb copy retains only in-frame clones and omits some. The sample holds around 57,000 clones; around 94% are singletons and the top ten take under 2%. The treatment: preoperative locoregional IRX-2 cytokine immunotherapy. This phase Ib study tested locoregional IRX-2 cytokine immunotherapy given before surgery. This TCR was sampled from a human donor with breast cancer. The specimen was obtained from a patient treated with IRX-2 immunotherapy.

In DNA, the CDR3 is TGTGCCAGCAGTCGGAACCGGGACAGGGGAGAAGGCTACACCTTC. Encoded protein: CASSRNRDRGEGYTF. The chain recombines TRBV6-5 with TRBJ1-2; 10 positions match TRBD1. V dropped 5 bases and J dropped 8; count of bases not matched to a gene: 11. Germline CDR1 reads MNHEY; CDR2 reads SVGAGI. The CDR3 has 15 residues.